This passage covers 12 T cell receptor beta chains from one sample sequenced in a study of T cell repertoires in aging, cancer and after chemotherapy. TRB rearrangements spanning V, D and J were amplified using mixed TRB-A/B primers. One entry per CDR3 protein, called by TCRdb with MiXCR from the multiplex PCR reads. The sample carries about 9,700 distinct CDR3 sequences, about 34% recorded once. The template was genomic DNA from peripheral blood, not RNA. The material sequenced was blood. These receptors came from a human donor in good health.

The chain joins TRBV24-1 to TRBJ1-4; 10 nucleotides align to TRBD1. From germline, CDR1 is KGHDR and CDR2 SFDVKD. The CDR3 is 15 amino acids. J lost 5 bases, V lost 3 bases, and 2 bases had no gene match. The CDR3 protein is CATSDRQGANEKLFF. The DNA of the CDR3 is TGTGCCACCAGTGATCGACAGGGGGCCAATGAAAAACTGTTTTTT.

The chain is built from TRBV7-3 and TRBJ1-6; 7 bases agree with TRBD1. The CDR3 spans 14 residues. The V segment lost 4 bases and the J segment 7 bases; nucleotides outside the gene matches: 4. Germline V lookup: CDR1 SGHTA, CDR2 FQGTGA. The CDR3 region is CASSSGQQNSPLHF. The DNA of the CDR3 is TGTGCCAGCAGCTCGGGACAGCAAAATTCACCCCTCCACTTT.

This clonotype has only a few counts. The chain couples TRBV7-6 to TRBJ2-1; weak D call: TRBD2 (5 bases). V lost 0 bases to trimming and J lost 8 bases, with 14 bases between them. The length of the CDR3 is 15 residues. CDR1 is SGHVS and CDR2 is FNYEAQ in the germline V gene. The CDR3 protein is CASSLAPHKEDEQFF. The CDR3 DNA reads as TGTGCCAGCAGCTTAGCCCCACACAAGGAGGATGAGCAGTTCTTC.

This chain connects TRBV7-9 to TRBJ2-7; 13 positions match TRBD2. Losses at the gene ends were 7 bases for V and 7 bases for J; bases not matched to a gene: 7. The V gene's germline CDR1 is SEHNR and CDR2 FQNEAQ (reference sequence). The CDR3 is 14 amino acids. The CDR3 loop is CASTAGTSGTEQYF. CDR3 in DNA: TGTGCCAGCACCGCCGGGACTAGCGGGACAGAGCAGTACTTC.

The chain carries TRBV6-5 and TRBJ2-3; weak D call: TRBD2 (5 bases). V dropped 6 bases and J dropped 6 bases, with 13 bases sitting between them. The CDR3 sequence is 13 residues long. The germline CDR1 and CDR2 sequences are MNHEY and SVGAGI. The CDR3 DNA reads as TGTGCCAGCAGGCGTCCGGGGTCTGATACGCAGTATTTT. Translated, it gives CASRRPGSDTQYF.

V is TRBV19 and J is TRBJ1-5, with D unclear. The V gene's germline CDR1 is LNHDA and CDR2 SQIVND (reference sequence). Trimming took off 3 bases at V and 7 bases at J, with 10 bases between the two ends. The CDR3 contains 13 residues. The CDR3 is CASSIGLSQPQHF. The CDR3 DNA reads as TGTGCCAGTAGTATTGGGTTAAGCCAGCCCCAGCATTTT.

This clonotype is medium-sized in the sample. The V gene is TRBV11-3, the J gene TRBJ2-3; either TRBD1 or TRBD2 may fit D (5 bases each). Germline lookup yields CDR1 SGHNT and CDR2 YENEEA. This CDR3 has 14 amino acids. V was pared by 1 base and J by 3 bases, with 8 bases between. This CDR3 is CASSLGGFTDTQYF. The CDR3 bases are TGTGCCAGCAGCTTAGGGGGGTTTACAGATACGCAGTATTTT.

This clonotype is medium-sized (0.01 to 0.1%). This chain uses TRBV11-3 with TRBJ2-7; 7 nucleotides line up with TRBD1. This CDR3 has 13 residues. Germline values: CDR1 SGHNT, CDR2 YENEEA. J was trimmed by 4 bases and V by 4 bases; bases with no gene match: 4. CDR3 residues: CASSSTGMYEQYF. In nucleotides, the CDR3 is TGTGCCAGCAGCTCGACAGGGATGTACGAGCAGTACTTC.

This clonotype was counted a few times. In DNA form, the CDR3 reads TGTGCCAGCAGTTTACCACCATCCACGACAGTGAACACCGGGGAGCTGTTTTTT. The encoded protein is CASSLPPSTTVNTGELFF. The chain carries TRBV27 and TRBJ2-2, with D possibly TRBD1 on 5 matching bases. Germline loops: CDR1 MNHEY, CDR2 SMNVEV (reference sequence). Trimming removed 2 bases at V and 1 base at J, with 17 bases between. The CDR3 is 18 residues long.

This clonotype is labeled as medium-sized (0.01 to 0.1%). The rearrangement uses TRBV11-3 and TRBJ2-3; tentatively, D is TRBD1 or TRBD2 (5 bases each). The V gene's germline CDR1 is SGHNT and CDR2 YENEEA. This CDR3 has 12 residues. Trimming took 5 bases from V and 8 from J, leaving 11 bases between them. The CDR3 DNA is TGTGCCAGCAGCCCCCGGGGCGGTACGCAGTATTTT. This sequence encodes CASSPRGGTQYF.

Comments on this clonotype: A much bigger clone sits one base away, suggesting this may be a read error. The chain links TRBV30 to TRBJ2-3, with D perhaps assigned TRBD1 or TRBD2 (5 bases each). Trimming took 2 bases from V and 2 from J, leaving 11 bases between them. The germline V gene encodes CDR1 GTSNPN and CDR2 SVGIG (reference sequence). This CDR3 region has 14 residues. The CDR3 loop reads CAWSPQGDTDTQYF. CDR3 sequence (DNA): TGTGCCTGGAGTCCCCAGGGAGACACAGATACGCAGTATTTT.

The chain carries TRBV6-5 and TRBJ1-2; 7 bases line up with TRBD1. The germline CDR1 and CDR2 sequences are MNHEY and SVGAGI. J lost 2 bases, V lost 2 bases, and 2 bases had no gene match. CDR3 length: 14 amino acids. CDR3 loop: CASSYRDSNYGYTF. In DNA, the CDR3 is TGTGCCAGCAGTTACCGGGACAGCAACTATGGCTACACCTTC.